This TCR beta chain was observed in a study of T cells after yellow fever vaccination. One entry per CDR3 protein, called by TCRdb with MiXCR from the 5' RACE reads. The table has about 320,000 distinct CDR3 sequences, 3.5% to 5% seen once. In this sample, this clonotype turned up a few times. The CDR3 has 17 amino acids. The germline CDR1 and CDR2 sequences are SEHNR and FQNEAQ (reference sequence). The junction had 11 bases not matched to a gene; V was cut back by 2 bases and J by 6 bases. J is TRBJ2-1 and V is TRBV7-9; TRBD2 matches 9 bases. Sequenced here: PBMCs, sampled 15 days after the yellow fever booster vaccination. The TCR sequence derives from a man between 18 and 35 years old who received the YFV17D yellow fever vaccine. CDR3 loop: CASSLPPGLAPVNEQFF. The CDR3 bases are TGTGCCAGCAGCTTACCTCCGGGACTAGCCCCCGTCAATGAGCAGTTCTTC. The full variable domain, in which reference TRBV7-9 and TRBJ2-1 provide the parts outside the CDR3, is DTGVSQNPRHKITKRGQNVTFRCDPISEHNRLYWYRQTLGQGPEFLTYFQNEAQLEKSRLLSDRFSAERPKGSFSTLEIQRTEQGDSAMYLCASSLPPGLAPVNEQFFGPGTRLTVL.